A single sample gave rise to the 12 T cell receptor beta chains below, sequenced in a study of preoperative IRX-2 immunotherapy in early breast cancer. The sample's treatment: preoperative locoregional IRX-2 cytokine immunotherapy. Here immunoSEQ multiplex PCR was the method, and the copy in TCRdb shows in-frame clones only, minus some. The sample holds approximately 30,000 clones, over 90% seen once. This material was collected from a patient treated with IRX-2 immunotherapy. The receptors were gathered from a human donor with breast cancer.

J is TRBJ2-6 and V is TRBV11-3; TRBD1 agrees at 7 bases. Germline V lookup: CDR1 SGHNT, CDR2 YENEEA. V was pared by 4 bases and J by 0 bases, with 0 bases of the junction left unmatched. The length of the CDR3 is 15 residues. The CDR3 coding sequence is TGTGCCAGCAGCTACAGGGGCTCTGGGGCCAACGTCCTGACTTTC. Its translation: CASSYRGSGANVLTF.

In its sample, this clone was seen once. The genes are TRBV7-2 and TRBJ2-7; no firm D call. CDR1 and CDR2 (germline): SGHTA, FQGNSA. The V and J ends lost 4 bases and 3 bases respectively, with 4 bases between them. The length of the CDR3 is 11 residues. The CDR3 region is CASSSNYEQYF. The CDR3 DNA is TGTGCCAGCAGCTCTAACTACGAGCAGTACTTC.

The chain couples TRBV7-9 to TRBJ1-1, with a weak D call TRBD1 (5 bases). The CDR3 has 17 amino acids. Trimming pared 1 base from V and 0 bases from J, leaving 15 bases between. Germline-derived CDR1 and CDR2 are SEHNR and FQNEAQ (reference sequence). The CDR3 DNA follows: TGTGCCAGCAGCTTAGTTATTGGGGGAACGGTGAACACTGAAGCTTTCTTT. This codes for CASSLVIGGTVNTEAFF.

The CDR3 loop is CASSSMTVNTEAFF. The CDR3 DNA is TGTGCCAGCTCATCGATGACGGTGAACACTGAAGCTTTCTTT. The chain has TRBV18 and TRBJ1-1; D is unresolved. The V end lost 5 bases, the J end lost 0 bases, and 10 bases lay between the germline ends. Germline assignment: CDR1 KGHSH and CDR2 LQKENI. The CDR3 consists of 14 residues.

The chain recombines TRBV7-3 with TRBJ2-1, with 10 bases matching TRBD1. The CDR3 contains 15 residues. The germline V gene encodes CDR1 SGHTA and CDR2 FQGTGA. J was trimmed by 6 bases and V by 2 bases; bases with no gene match: 4. For the CDR3, the DNA is TGTGCCAGCAGCTTAGTCGGGACAGGGGCCAATGAGCAGTTCTTC. It translates to CASSLVGTGANEQFF.

The CDR3 sequence: CSGGTGELFF. As DNA, the CDR3 is TGCAGCGGAGGGACCGGGGAGCTGTTTTTT. This sequence joins TRBV29-1 and TRBJ2-2, with a possible D match to TRBD2 (5 bases). There are 10 residues in the CDR3. Trimming removed 7 bases from V and 5 bases from J, with 5 bases in between. Germline V gives CDR1 SQVTM, CDR2 ANQGSEA.

The rearrangement joins TRBV25-1 to TRBJ1-4; D gene ambiguous. This CDR3 is built from 10 residues. The germline gives CDR1 MGHDK, CDR2 SYGVNS. V shed 8 bases and J shed 12 bases, with 10 bases lying between them. CDR3 DNA sequence: TGTGCCAGCTATGGCGGGGAACTGTTTTTT. This codes for CASYGGELFF.

This chain uses TRBV6-5 with TRBJ1-2, with D perhaps TRBD1 (5 bases). Germline assignment: CDR1 MNHEY and CDR2 SVGAGI. This CDR3 region has 13 residues. Trimming pared 6 bases from V and 8 bases from J, leaving 16 bases between. The DNA of the CDR3 is TGTGCCAGCAGCCCTTCGGGGGACTGGGGCTACACCTTC. Translated: CASSPSGDWGYTF.

The genes are TRBV29-1 and TRBJ2-3; 11 bases match TRBD2. Germline V gene lookup returns CDR1 SQVTM and CDR2 ANQGSEA. Unmatched junction bases numbered 3, after V lost 4 bases and J lost 3 bases. The CDR3 is made up of 14 amino acids. The CDR3 region is CSVVTSGVTDTQYF. The CDR3 DNA sequence: TGCAGCGTTGTGACTAGCGGGGTGACAGATACGCAGTATTTT.

V usage is TRBV5-1 and J usage is TRBJ2-1; the D is unclear. Trimming stripped 2 bases from V and 4 bases from J, with 13 bases between. CDR1 is SGHRS, CDR2 YFSETQ, per germline. The CDR3 totals 15 residues. DNA of the CDR3: TGCGCCAGCAGCTTATTTAGGGTAGGGTACAATGAGCAGTTCTTC. Amino acid sequence: CASSLFRVGYNEQFF.

The chain uses TRBV6-4 and TRBJ2-1, with a tentative D call TRBD1 (5 bases). With 4 bases removed from V and 4 bases from J, the gap between germline ends came to 5 bases. The CDR3 sequence is 12 residues long. Germline V CDR1 and CDR2: MRHNA, SNTAGT. CDR3 nucleotides: TGTGCCAGCAGTGCAGGGTACAATGAGCAGTTCTTC. It codes for CASSAGYNEQFF.

This sequence joins TRBV2 and TRBJ2-3; the D gene is possibly TRBD1 (5 bases). The CDR3 contains 12 residues. In germline, CDR1 is SNHLY, CDR2 FYNNEI. Trimming removed 10 bases at V and 4 bases at J, with 12 bases between. CDR3: CATSREPDTQYF. DNA of the CDR3: TGTGCCACCTCCAGGGAACCAGATACGCAGTATTTT.